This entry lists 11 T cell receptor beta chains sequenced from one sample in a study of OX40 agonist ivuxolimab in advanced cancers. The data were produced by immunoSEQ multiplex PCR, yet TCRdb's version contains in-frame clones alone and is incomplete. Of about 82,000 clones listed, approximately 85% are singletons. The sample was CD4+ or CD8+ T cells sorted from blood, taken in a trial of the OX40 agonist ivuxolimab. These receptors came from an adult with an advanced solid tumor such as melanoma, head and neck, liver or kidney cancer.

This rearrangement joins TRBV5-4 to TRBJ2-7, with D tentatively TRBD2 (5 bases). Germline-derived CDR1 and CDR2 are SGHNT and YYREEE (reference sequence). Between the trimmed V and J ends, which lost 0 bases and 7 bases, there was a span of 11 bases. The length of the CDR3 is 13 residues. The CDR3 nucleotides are TGTGCCAGCAGCTTGGACTTAGCGAGGGAGCAGTACTTC. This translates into CASSLDLAREQYF.

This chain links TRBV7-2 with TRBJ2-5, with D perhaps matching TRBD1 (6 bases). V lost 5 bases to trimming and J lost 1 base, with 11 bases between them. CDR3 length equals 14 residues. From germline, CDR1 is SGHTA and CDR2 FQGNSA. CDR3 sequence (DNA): TGTGCCAGCAGCCTCGACAGGTCCCAAGAGACCCAGTACTTC. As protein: CASSLDRSQETQYF.

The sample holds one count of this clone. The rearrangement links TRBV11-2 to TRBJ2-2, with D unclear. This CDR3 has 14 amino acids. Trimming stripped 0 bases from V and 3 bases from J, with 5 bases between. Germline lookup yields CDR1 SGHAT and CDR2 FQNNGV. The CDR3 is CASSLDRHTGELFF. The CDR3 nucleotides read TGTGCCAGCAGCTTAGACAGACACACCGGGGAGCTGTTTTTT.

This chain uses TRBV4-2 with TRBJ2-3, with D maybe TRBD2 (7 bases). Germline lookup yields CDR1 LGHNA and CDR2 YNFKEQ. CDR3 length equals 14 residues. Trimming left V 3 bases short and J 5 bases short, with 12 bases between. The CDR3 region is CASSQGGALDTQYF. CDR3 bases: TGTGCCAGCAGCCAGGGGGGGGCGTTAGATACGCAGTATTTT.

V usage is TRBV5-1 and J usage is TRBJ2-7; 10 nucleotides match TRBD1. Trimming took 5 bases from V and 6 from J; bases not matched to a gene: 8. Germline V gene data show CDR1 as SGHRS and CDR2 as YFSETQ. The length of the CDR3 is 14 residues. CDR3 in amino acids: CASRSYGTGVEQYF. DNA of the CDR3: TGCGCCAGCAGGAGTTATGGGACAGGGGTCGAGCAGTACTTC.

CDR3 coding DNA: TGTGCCAGCAGTTCGGGGGCAGGGGGAACTGAAAAACTGTTTTTT. It translates to CASSSGAGGTEKLFF. The chain employs TRBV28 and TRBJ1-4; 7 bases are shared with TRBD1. V gave up 4 bases and J gave up 7 bases; unmatched junction bases: 9. From germline, CDR1 is MDHEN and CDR2 SYDVKM. The length of the CDR3 is 15 residues.

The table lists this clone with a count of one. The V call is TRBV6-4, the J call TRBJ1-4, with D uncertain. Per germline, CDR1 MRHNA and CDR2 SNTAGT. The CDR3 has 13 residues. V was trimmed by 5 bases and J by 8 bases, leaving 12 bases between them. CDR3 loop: CASSPDLGEKLFF. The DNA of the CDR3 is TGTGCCAGCAGTCCGGACCTAGGCGAAAAACTGTTTTTT.

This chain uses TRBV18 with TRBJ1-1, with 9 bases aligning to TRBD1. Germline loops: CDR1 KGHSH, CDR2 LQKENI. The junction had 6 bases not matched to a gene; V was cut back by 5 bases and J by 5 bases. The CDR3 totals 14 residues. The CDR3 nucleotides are TGTGCCAGCTCATCAAGGACAGGGGAAACTGAAGCTTTCTTT. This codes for CASSSRTGETEAFF.

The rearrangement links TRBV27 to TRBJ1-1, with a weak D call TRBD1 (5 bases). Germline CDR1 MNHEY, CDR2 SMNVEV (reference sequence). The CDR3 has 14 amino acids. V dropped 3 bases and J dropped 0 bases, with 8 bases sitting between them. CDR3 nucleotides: TGTGCCAGCAGTTTTCAGGGCTTGAACACTGAAGCTTTCTTT. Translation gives CASSFQGLNTEAFF.

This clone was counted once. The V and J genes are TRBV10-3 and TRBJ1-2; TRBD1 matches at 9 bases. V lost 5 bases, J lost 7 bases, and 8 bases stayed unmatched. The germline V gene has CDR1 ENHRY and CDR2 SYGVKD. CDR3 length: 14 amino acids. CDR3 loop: CAISPGQGGGGYTF. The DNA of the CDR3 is TGTGCCATCAGTCCGGGACAGGGAGGAGGTGGCTACACCTTC.

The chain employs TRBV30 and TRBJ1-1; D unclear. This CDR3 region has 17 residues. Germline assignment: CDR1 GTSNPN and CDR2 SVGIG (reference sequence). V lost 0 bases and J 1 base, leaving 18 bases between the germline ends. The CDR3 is CAWSVPLSGLPNTEAFF. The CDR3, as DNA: TGTGCCTGGAGTGTACCCCTCTCGGGCCTCCCGAACACTGAAGCTTTCTTT.